The 19 T cell receptor beta chains below come from one sample, sequenced in a study of a mutant IDH1 vaccine in newly diagnosed glioma. Time point meaning: week 11, during vaccination. The content of each vaccine dose was 300 ug of mutant IDH1 20-mer peptide, and topical imiquimod accompanied it. TCRdb's copy holds only in-frame clones and misses some; the assay was immunoSEQ multiplex PCR. The sample lists fewer than 65,000 clones; about four fifths were seen once. Their specific antigens are unknown. The material sequenced was PBMCs, taken from a glioma patient whose treatment included an IDH1 peptide vaccine. These TCRs come from a man over 45 with glioma.

This sequence joins TRBV5-6 and TRBJ2-3, with TRBD2 identical over 14 bases. The J segment lost 0 bases and the V segment lost 4 bases, leaving 7 bases of the junction unmatched. This CDR3 comprises 18 residues. Per the germline V gene, CDR1 is SGHDT and CDR2 is YYEEEE. In DNA form, the CDR3 reads TGTGCCAGCAGCCCGGGACTAGCGGGGGACCCTAGCACAGATACGCAGTATTTT. It specifies CASSPGLAGDPSTDTQYF.

The rearrangement joins TRBV9 to TRBJ1-1, with 7 bases lining up with TRBD1. V shed 0 bases and J 3 bases; nucleotides not matched to a gene: 5. This CDR3 contains 15 residues. The germline V gene encodes CDR1 SGDLS and CDR2 YYNGEE. The CDR3 spells CASSVGGGADTEAFF. The CDR3 nucleotides are TGTGCCAGCAGCGTAGGAGGGGGCGCGGACACTGAAGCTTTCTTT.

V and J are TRBV6-4 and TRBJ2-4, with no clear D. CDR1 MRHNA and CDR2 SNTAGT come from the germline V gene. This CDR3 is 14 amino acids long. With 9 bases removed from V and 0 bases from J, the gap between germline ends came to 12 bases. The CDR3 DNA is TGTGCCAGTTCCTCTCCTTTAGCCAAAAACATTCAGTACTTC. Amino acid sequence: CASSSPLAKNIQYF.

The genes are TRBV5-1 and TRBJ1-1; D not certain. The CDR3 totals 16 residues. V was cut by 3 bases and J by 1 base, with 16 bases left in between. Per germline, CDR1 SGHRS and CDR2 YFSETQ. The CDR3: CASSSVSRTGNTEAFF. Here the CDR3 DNA reads TGCGCCAGCAGCTCGGTGAGTCGGACTGGGAACACTGAAGCTTTCTTT. Using reference TRBV5-1 and TRBJ1-1 for the parts outside the CDR3, the full variable domain is KAGVTQTPRYLIKTRGQQVTLSCSPISGHRSVSWYQQTPGQGLQFLFEYFSETQRNKGNFPGRFSGRQFSNSRSEMNVSTLELGDSALYLCASSSVSRTGNTEAFFGQGTRLTVV.

The rearrangement uses TRBV27 and TRBJ2-7; 7 nucleotides line up with TRBD1. The CDR3 runs 13 residues. V was pared by 4 bases and J by 3 bases, with 3 bases of the junction left unmatched. Germline lookup yields CDR1 MNHEY and CDR2 SMNVEV (reference sequence). CDR3 bases: TGTGCCAGCAGTTACAGGGGAAACTACGAGCAGTACTTC. Its translation: CASSYRGNYEQYF.

The gene calls are TRBV4-2 and TRBJ2-7; D is perhaps TRBD2 (5 bases). V lost 3 bases to trimming and J lost 2 bases, with 17 bases between them. This CDR3 spans 16 amino acids. In germline, CDR1 is LGHNA, CDR2 YNFKEQ. As DNA, the CDR3 is TGTGCCAGCAGCCAGGATCTACTGACGGGAACCTACGAGCAGTACTTC. The encoded protein is CASSQDLLTGTYEQYF.

The genes are TRBV6-6 and TRBJ2-5; possibly TRBD2 for D (5 bases). There are 14 residues in the CDR3. The V end lost 2 bases, the J end lost 5 bases, and 12 bases lay between the germline ends. Per the germline V gene, CDR1 is MNHNY and CDR2 is SVGAGI (reference sequence). For the CDR3, the DNA is TGTGCCAGCAGTTACACTGGGCGGGCGGAGACCCAGTACTTC. Translating it yields CASSYTGRAETQYF.

CDR3 amino acids: CASRVLTTGDEQFF. Here the CDR3 DNA reads TGTGCCAGCAGAGTACTGACGACAGGGGATGAGCAGTTCTTC. The chain has TRBV27 and TRBJ2-1; 8 bases are shared with TRBD1. CDR3 length equals 14 residues. Trimming took 6 bases from V and 8 from J; bases not matched to a gene: 9. In germline, CDR1 is MNHEY, CDR2 SMNVEV (reference sequence).

This clone was counted between two and nine times. This chain joins TRBV7-9 and TRBJ1-1, with D uncertain. Between the trimmed V and J ends, which lost 1 base and 1 base, there was a span of 4 bases. Germline V gene data show CDR1 as SEHNR and CDR2 as FQNEAQ (reference sequence). The CDR3 covers 13 residues. The CDR3 loop is CASSLERNTEAFF. The CDR3 DNA reads TGTGCCAGCAGCTTAGAACGGAACACTGAAGCTTTCTTT.

The chain joins TRBV7-2 to TRBJ2-1; TRBD2 aligns across 8 bases. This CDR3 has 16 amino acids. V dropped 3 bases and J dropped 9; count of bases not matched to a gene: 13. Germline CDR1 is SGHTA and CDR2 is FQGNSA. CDR3 region: CASSFTGGADKGEQFF. DNA of the CDR3: TGTGCCAGCAGCTTTACGGGAGGGGCGGACAAAGGTGAGCAGTTCTTC.

This clone appeared once. V and J are TRBV18 and TRBJ2-7, with D possibly matching TRBD2 (5 bases). This CDR3 is built from 14 residues. Germline V gene lookup returns CDR1 KGHSH and CDR2 LQKENI. The V end lost 3 bases, the J end lost 2 bases, and 11 bases lay between the germline ends. DNA of the CDR3: TGTGCCAGCTCACCGAAGGAGGCCGCCTACGAGCAGTACTTC. Its protein product is CASSPKEAAYEQYF.

The chain carries TRBV30 and TRBJ1-5; the D is unclear. Trimming removed 2 bases at V and 0 bases at J, with 8 bases between. CDR1 and CDR2 (germline): GTSNPN, SVGIG (reference sequence). The CDR3 spans 14 residues. DNA for the CDR3: TGTGCCTGGAGTTTTGTTACTAGCAATCAGCCCCAGCATTTT. Translated: CAWSFVTSNQPQHF.

The J gene is TRBJ2-1, the V gene TRBV5-1; no definite D call. Germline loops: CDR1 SGHRS, CDR2 YFSETQ. CDR3 length equals 15 residues. The V gene lost 6 bases and the J gene lost 1 base, with 14 bases spanning the gap. The DNA of the CDR3 is TGCGCCAGCACTCCCGAAGGCTTATCCTACAATGAGCAGTTCTTC. It is translated as CASTPEGLSYNEQFF.

The V and J genes are TRBV6-6 and TRBJ2-5, with D hard to call. The CDR3 totals 14 residues. Germline CDR1 and CDR2: MNHNY and SVGAGI (reference sequence). Trimming cost V 6 bases and J 0 bases, with 11 bases left between them. CDR3 sequence: CASSTYNDQETQYF. For the CDR3, the DNA is TGTGCCAGCAGCACCTACAACGACCAAGAGACCCAGTACTTC.

The table lists this clone with a few counts. The genes are TRBV7-9 and TRBJ1-1; D uncertain. Germline V CDR1 and CDR2: SEHNR, FQNEAQ (reference sequence). There are 14 residues in the CDR3. Trimming removed 1 base at V and 3 bases at J, with 9 bases between. Written as DNA, the CDR3 is TGTGCCAGCAGCTTAGAAGCCCGGGACACTGAAGCTTTCTTT. It yields the protein CASSLEARDTEAFF.

The chain is built from TRBV5-8 and TRBJ2-5; D remains ambiguous. Germline V gene data show CDR1 as SGHTS and CDR2 as YDEGEE. Trimming pared 4 bases from V and 0 bases from J, leaving 7 bases between. The CDR3 is made up of 13 amino acids. The DNA for the CDR3 is TGTGCCAGCAGCGCCAGAGACCAAGAGACCCAGTACTTC. Residues: CASSARDQETQYF.

The sample holds one count of this clone. Other nucleotide sequences from this sample produce the same CDR3. V gene TRBV9 combines with J gene TRBJ2-3; 7 bases are shared with TRBD2. Trimming cost V 2 bases and J 0 bases; bases outside gene matches: 3. The germline gives CDR1 SGDLS, CDR2 YYNGEE. The CDR3 covers 15 residues. The CDR3, as DNA: TGTGCCAGCAGCGTGGGCGGGGGTAGCACAGATACGCAGTATTTT. Translation gives CASSVGGGSTDTQYF.

The DNA for the CDR3 is TGTGCCAGCAGTTTACGGAGGACCGAGACGGCTGAAGCTTTCTTT. Its translation: CASSLRRTETAEAFF. J is TRBJ1-1 and V is TRBV27; D remains ambiguous. The CDR3 length is 15 residues. The germline gives CDR1 MNHEY, CDR2 SMNVEV (reference sequence). Trimming removed 2 bases at V and 6 bases at J, with 16 bases between.

This clone was detected once. CDR3 loop: CASSPSSAIYQPQHF. The CDR3 nucleotides read TGTGCCAGCTCACCATCCTCTGCTATTTATCAGCCCCAGCATTTT. V gene TRBV18 combines with J gene TRBJ1-5; D unclear. The germline V gene encodes CDR1 KGHSH and CDR2 LQKENI. V lost 2 bases and J 5 bases, leaving 13 bases between the germline ends. The CDR3 spans 15 residues.